At least ten counts were recorded for the clone carrying this TCR beta chain. Its antigen remains unknown. This record comes from a study of T cells in Graves' hyperthyroidism and ophthalmopathy. Findings and caveats of the study: Stable hyperthyroidism was separated from ophthalmopathy by a model based on 13 V-J features.

Germline lookup yields CDR1 SGHRS and CDR2 YFSETQ. With 4 bases clipped from V and 4 bases from J, the junction kept 4 bases outside the gene matches. The CDR3 runs 15 residues. RNA transcripts provided the source from which TCR beta CDR3 regions were amplified. The HTBI primer set was used in a first-round RT-PCR of the TCR CDR3. TCRdb reprocessed the multiplex PCR reads via MiXCR and lists one record per CDR3 protein. The sample consists of approximately 690,000 distinct CDR3 sequences, 20% to 25% of them appearing once. For ophthalmopathy patients, the Clinical Activity Score was at least 3 and the NOSPECS grade at least 4; duration was under 3 months. Clinical symptoms, serum thyroxine and TRAb, thyroid ultrasound and orbital computed tomography were used for the diagnoses. Isolation of PBMCs was performed on 9.5 to 10 ml fresh peripheral blood.

The sequencing sample was made of blood. The rearrangement uses TRBV5-1 and TRBJ2-2; 10 bases map to TRBD1. The receptor was derived from a man under 40 with Graves' ophthalmopathy. The CDR3, as DNA: TGCGCCAGCAGCCTCCGGGACAGGGGCACCGGGGAGCTGTTTTTT. The encoded protein is CASSLRDRGTGELFF.